This T cell receptor (beta chain) was obtained from a study of PD-1 blockade in classical Hodgkin lymphoma. Study background: Intravenous nivolumab at 3 mg/kg was given to patients every 2 weeks. General study findings and limits: TCR diversity in CD4+, not CD8+, cells rose significantly by C4D1. Complete responders showed a baseline diversity that resembled the diversity of newly diagnosed patients. As was reported, newly diagnosed patients showed lower baseline TCR diversity than healthy donors did.

Every single patient, without exception, relapsed after autologous stem cell transplantation, and brentuximab vedotin exposure varied. Of note for this clone: Its antigen is unknown.

There are 14 residues in the CDR3. Germline V gene lookup returns CDR1 LGHNT and CDR2 FRNRAP. V dropped 4 bases and J dropped 3 bases, with 10 bases sitting between them. This table comes from immunoSEQ multiplex PCR, and its TCRdb copy is limited to in-frame clones, with some not included. The top ten clones hold about 12% of a sample with around 96,000 clones, approximately 80% of them seen once. The source material was peripheral blood mononuclear cells (PBMCs), sampled at baseline. The chain carries TRBV12-5 and TRBJ1-5, with D possibly being TRBD1 (5 bases). The source is a human donor with classical Hodgkin lymphoma. The CDR3 bases are TGTGCTAGTGGTTGGGGGACGGACAATCAGCCCCAGCATTTT. This encodes CASGWGTDNQPQHF.